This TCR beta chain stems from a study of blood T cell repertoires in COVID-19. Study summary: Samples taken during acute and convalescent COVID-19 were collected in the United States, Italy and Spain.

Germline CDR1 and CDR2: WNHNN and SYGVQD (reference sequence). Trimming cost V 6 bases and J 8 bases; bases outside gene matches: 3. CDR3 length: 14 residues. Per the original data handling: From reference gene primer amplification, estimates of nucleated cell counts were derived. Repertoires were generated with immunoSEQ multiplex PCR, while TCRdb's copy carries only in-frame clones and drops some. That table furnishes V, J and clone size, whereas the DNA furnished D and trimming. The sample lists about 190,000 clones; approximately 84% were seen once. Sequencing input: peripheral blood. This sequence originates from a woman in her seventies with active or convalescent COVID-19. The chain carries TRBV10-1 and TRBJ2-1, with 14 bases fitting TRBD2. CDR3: CASSRGLAGDEQFF. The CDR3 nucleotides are TGCGCCAGCAGCCGGGGACTAGCGGGGGATGAGCAGTTCTTC.